This TCR beta chain was sequenced in a study of T cells in Graves' hyperthyroidism and ophthalmopathy. RNA transcripts gave rise to amplified TCR beta CDR3 regions. Using the HTBI primer set, a first-round RT-PCR was run on the TCR CDR3. TCRdb passed the multiplex PCR reads through MiXCR, listing each CDR3 protein once. The sample records roughly 290,000 distinct CDR3 sequences, 15% to 20% being singletons. CDR3 length: 16 amino acids. Germline V gene lookup returns CDR1 SEHNR and CDR2 FQNEAQ (reference sequence). V lost 8 bases, J lost 3 bases, and 9 bases stayed unmatched. The sequenced material came from blood. The chain recombines TRBV7-9 with TRBJ2-2, with 10 bases fitting TRBD1. This clonotype was sampled from an older woman with Graves' ophthalmopathy. CDR3 sequence (DNA): TGTGCCAGCCTCCCCGGGACAGGGGCTTACACCGGGGAGCTGTTTTTT. Protein: CASLPGTGAYTGELFF.